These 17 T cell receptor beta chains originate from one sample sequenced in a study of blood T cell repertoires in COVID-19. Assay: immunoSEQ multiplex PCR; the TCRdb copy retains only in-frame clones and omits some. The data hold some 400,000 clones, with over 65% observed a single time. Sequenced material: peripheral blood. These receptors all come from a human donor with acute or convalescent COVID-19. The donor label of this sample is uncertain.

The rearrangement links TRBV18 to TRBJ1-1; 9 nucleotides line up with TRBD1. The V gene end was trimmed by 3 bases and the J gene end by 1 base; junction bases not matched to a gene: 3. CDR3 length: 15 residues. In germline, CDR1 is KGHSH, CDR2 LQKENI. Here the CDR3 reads CASSPNRGQNTEAFF. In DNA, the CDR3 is TGTGCCAGCTCACCCAACAGGGGGCAGAACACTGAAGCTTTCTTT.

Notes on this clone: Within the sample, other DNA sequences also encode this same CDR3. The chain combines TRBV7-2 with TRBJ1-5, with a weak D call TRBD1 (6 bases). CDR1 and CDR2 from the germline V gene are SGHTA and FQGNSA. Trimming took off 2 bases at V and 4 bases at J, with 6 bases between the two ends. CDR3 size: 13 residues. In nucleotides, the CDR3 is TGTGCCAGCAGCTTACAGGGGAATCAGCCCCAGCATTTT. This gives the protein CASSLQGNQPQHF. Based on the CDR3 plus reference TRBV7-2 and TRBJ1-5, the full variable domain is GAGVSQSPSNKVTEKGKDVELRCDPISGHTALYWYRQSLGQGLEFLIYFQGNSAPDKSGLPSDRFSAERTGGSVSTLTIQRTQQEDSAVYLCASSLQGNQPQHFGDGTRLSIL.

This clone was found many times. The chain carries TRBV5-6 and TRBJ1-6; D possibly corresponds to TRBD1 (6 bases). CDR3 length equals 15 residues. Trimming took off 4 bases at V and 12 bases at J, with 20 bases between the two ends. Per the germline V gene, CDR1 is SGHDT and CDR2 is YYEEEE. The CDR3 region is CASSVGGGALGPLHF. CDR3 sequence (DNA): TGTGCCAGCAGCGTTGGTGGGGGGGCGCTTGGACCCCTCCACTTT. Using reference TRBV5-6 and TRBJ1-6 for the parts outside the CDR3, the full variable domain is DAGVTQSPTHLIKTRGQQVTLRCSPKSGHDTVSWYQQALGQGPQFIFQYYEEEERQRGNFPDRFSGHQFPNYSSELNVNALLLGDSALYLCASSVGGGALGPLHFGNGTRLTVT.

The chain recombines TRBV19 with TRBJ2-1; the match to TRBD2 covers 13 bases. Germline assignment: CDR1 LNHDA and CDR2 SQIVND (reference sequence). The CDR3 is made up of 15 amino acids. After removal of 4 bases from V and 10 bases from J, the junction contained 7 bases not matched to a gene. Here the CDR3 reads CASSTTTSGRYEQFF. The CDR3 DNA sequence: TGTGCCAGTAGTACGACGACTAGCGGGAGGTACGAGCAGTTCTTC.

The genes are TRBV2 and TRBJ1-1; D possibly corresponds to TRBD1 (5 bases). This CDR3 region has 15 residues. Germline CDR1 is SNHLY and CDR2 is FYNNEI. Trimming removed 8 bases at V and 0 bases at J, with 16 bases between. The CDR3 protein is CASGGEEGMNTEAFF. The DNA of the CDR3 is TGTGCCAGCGGGGGGGAAGAGGGGATGAACACTGAAGCTTTCTTT. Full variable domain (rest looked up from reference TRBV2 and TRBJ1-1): EPEVTQTPSHQVTQMGQEVILRCVPISNHLYFYWYRQILGQKVEFLVSFYNNEISEKSEIFDDQFSVERPDGSNFTLKIRSTKLEDSAMYFCASGGEEGMNTEAFFGQGTRLTVV.

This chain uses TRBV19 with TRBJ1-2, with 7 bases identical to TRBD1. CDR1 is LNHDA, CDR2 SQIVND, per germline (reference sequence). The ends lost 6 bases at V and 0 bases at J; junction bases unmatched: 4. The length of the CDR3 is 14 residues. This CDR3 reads CASRQGIANYGYTF. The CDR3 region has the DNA TGTGCCAGTAGACAGGGGATAGCTAACTATGGCTACACCTTC. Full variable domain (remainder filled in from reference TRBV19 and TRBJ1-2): DGGITQSPKYLFRKEGQNVTLSCEQNLNHDAMYWYRQDPGQGLRLIYYSQIVNDFQKGDIAEGYSVSREKKESFPLTVTSAQKNPTAFYLCASRQGIANYGYTFGSGTRLTVV.

DNA for the CDR3: TGTGCCAGCAGCTTAGATCGAGGTGGAGGGTTGCATTCACCCCTCCACTTT. Translating gives CASSLDRGGGLHSPLHF. The genes are TRBV11-2 and TRBJ1-6; D not resolved. This CDR3 spans 17 amino acids. V was shortened by 0 bases and J by 8 bases, with 17 bases between the two germline ends. Germline CDR1 reads SGHAT; CDR2 reads FQNNGV.

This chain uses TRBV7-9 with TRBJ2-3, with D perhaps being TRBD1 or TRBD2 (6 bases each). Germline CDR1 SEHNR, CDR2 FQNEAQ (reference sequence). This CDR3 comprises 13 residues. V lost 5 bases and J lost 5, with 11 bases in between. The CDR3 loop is CASSRGAVDTQYF. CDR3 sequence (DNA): TGTGCCAGCAGCAGGGGGGCTGTAGATACGCAGTATTTT.

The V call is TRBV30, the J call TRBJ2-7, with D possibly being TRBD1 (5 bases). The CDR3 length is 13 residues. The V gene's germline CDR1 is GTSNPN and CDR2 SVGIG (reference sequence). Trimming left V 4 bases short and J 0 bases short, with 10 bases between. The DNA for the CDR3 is TGTGCCTGGACCGACAGCAACTCCTACGAGCAGTACTTC. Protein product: CAWTDSNSYEQYF.

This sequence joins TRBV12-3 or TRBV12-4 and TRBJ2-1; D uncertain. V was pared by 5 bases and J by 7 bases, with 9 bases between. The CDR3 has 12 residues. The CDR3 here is CASSQTRNEQFF. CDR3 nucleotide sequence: TGTGCCAGCAGTCAAACCAGAAATGAGCAGTTCTTC.

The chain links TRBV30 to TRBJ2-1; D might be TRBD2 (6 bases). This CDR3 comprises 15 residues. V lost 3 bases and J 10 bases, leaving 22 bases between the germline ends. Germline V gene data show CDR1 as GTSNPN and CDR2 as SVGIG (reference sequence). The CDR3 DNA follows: TGTGCCTGGAGCGGAAAGGGACTCGCGGGTAAGGAGCAGTTCTTC. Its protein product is CAWSGKGLAGKEQFF.

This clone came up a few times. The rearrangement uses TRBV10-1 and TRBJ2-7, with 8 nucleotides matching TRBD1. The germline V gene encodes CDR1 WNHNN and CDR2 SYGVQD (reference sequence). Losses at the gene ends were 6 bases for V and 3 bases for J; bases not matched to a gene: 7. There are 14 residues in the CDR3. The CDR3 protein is CASRRPGQVYEQYF. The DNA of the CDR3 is TGCGCCAGCAGGCGACCGGGACAGGTCTACGAGCAGTACTTC.

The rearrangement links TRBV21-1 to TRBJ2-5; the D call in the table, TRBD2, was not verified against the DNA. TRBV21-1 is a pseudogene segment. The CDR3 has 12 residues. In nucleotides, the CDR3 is TGTGCCAGCAGCAAAGGTCGAGAGACCCAGTACTTC. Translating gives CASSKGRETQYF.

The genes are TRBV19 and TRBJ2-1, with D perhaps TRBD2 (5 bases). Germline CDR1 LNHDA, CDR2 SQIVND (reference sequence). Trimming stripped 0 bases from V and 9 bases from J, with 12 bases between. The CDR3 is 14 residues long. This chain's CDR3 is CASSIDGELVEQFF. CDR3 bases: TGTGCCAGTAGTATAGATGGGGAGTTAGTTGAGCAGTTCTTC.

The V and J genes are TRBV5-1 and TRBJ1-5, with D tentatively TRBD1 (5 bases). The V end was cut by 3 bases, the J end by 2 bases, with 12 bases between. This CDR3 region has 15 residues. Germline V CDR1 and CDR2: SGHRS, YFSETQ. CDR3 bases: TGCGCCAGCAGCTGGGGGACGGGGGGCAATCAGCCCCAGCATTTT. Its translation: CASSWGTGGNQPQHF.

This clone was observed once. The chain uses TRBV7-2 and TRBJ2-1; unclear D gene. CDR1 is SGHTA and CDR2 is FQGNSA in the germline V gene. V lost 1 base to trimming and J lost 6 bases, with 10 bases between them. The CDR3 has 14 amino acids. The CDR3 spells CASSLVLGSNEQFF. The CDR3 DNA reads TGTGCCAGCAGCTTAGTTCTAGGTAGCAATGAGCAGTTCTTC.

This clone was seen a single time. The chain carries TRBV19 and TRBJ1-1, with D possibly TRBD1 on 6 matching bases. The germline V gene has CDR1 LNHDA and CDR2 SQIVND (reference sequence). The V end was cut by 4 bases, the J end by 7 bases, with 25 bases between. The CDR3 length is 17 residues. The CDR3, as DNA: TGTGCCAGTAGTACCCATGTCAAGGGGGAGCAACGCGATGAAGCTTTCTTT. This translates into CASSTHVKGEQRDEAFF.